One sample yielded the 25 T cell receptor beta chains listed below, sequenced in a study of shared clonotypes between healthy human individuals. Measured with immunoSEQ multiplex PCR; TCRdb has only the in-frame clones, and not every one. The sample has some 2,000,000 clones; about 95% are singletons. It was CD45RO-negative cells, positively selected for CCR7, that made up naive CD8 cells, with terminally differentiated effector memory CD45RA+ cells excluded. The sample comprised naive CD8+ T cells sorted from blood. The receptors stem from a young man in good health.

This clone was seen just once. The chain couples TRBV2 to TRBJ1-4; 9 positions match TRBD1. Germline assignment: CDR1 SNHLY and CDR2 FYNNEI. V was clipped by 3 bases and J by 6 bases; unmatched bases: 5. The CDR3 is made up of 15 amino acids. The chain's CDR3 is CASSDRDRVHEKLFF. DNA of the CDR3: TGTGCCAGCAGTGACAGGGACAGGGTACATGAAAAACTGTTTTTT.

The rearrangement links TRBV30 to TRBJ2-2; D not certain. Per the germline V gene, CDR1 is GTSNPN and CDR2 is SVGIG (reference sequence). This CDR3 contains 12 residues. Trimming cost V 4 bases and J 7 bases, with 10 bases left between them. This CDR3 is CAWTDGSGELFF. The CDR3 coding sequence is TGTGCCTGGACGGACGGAAGCGGGGAGCTGTTTTTT. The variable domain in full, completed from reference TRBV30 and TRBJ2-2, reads SQTIHQWPATLVQPVGSPLSLECTVEGTSNPNLYWYRQAAGRGLQLLFYSVGIGQISSEVPQNLSASRPQDRQFILSSKKLLLSDSGFYLCAWTDGSGELFFGEGSRLTVL.

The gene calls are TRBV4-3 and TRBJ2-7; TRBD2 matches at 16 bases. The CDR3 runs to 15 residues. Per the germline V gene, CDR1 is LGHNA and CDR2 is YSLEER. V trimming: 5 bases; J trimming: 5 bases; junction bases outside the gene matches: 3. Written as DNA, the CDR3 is TGCGCCAGCAGCGGAGGGACTAGCGGGAGGGACGAGCAGTACTTC. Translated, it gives CASSGGTSGRDEQYF.

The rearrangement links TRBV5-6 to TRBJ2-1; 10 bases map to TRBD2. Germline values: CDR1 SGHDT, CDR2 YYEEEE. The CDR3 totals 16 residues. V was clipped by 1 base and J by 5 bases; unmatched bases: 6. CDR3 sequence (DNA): TGTGCCAGCAGCTTGTGGCCTAGCGGGAGAAACAATGAGCAGTTCTTC. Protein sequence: CASSLWPSGRNNEQFF.

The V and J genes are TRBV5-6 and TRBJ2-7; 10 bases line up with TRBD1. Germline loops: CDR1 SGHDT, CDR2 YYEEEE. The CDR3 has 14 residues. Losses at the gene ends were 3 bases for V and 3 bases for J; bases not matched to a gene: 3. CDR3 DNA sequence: TGTGCCAGCAGCTGGGGGACAGGGGACTACGAGCAGTACTTC. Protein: CASSWGTGDYEQYF.

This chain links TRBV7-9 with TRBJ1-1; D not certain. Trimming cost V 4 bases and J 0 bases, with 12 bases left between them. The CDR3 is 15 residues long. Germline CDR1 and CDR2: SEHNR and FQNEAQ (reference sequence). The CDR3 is CASSYTTAMNTEAFF. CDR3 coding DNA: TGTGCCAGCAGCTACACTACTGCGATGAACACTGAAGCTTTCTTT. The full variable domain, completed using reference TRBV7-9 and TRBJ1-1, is DTGVSQNPRHKITKRGQNVTFRCDPISEHNRLYWYRQTLGQGPEFLTYFQNEAQLEKSRLLSDRFSAERPKGSFSTLEIQRTEQGDSAMYLCASSYTTAMNTEAFFGQGTRLTVV.

CDR3 sequence reads: CASSHGSGGSYEQYF. The CDR3 region has the DNA TGTGCCAGCAGTCACGGTAGCGGGGGTAGCTACGAGCAGTACTTC. J is TRBJ2-7 and V is TRBV6-6, with 9 bases matching TRBD2. V was clipped by 5 bases and J by 3 bases; unmatched bases: 8. The CDR3 spans 15 residues. CDR1 and CDR2 (germline): MNHNY, SVGAGI (reference sequence).

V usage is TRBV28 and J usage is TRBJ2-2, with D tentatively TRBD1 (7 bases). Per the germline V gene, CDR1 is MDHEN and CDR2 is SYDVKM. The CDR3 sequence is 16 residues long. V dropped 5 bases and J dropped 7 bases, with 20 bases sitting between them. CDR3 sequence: CASSPLGQGGVGELFF. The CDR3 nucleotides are TGTGCCAGCAGTCCCCTGGGGCAGGGGGGAGTCGGGGAGCTGTTTTTT.

CDR3 residues: CASTSWGEPEAFF. The DNA of the CDR3 is TGTGCCAGCACCTCTTGGGGCGAACCTGAAGCTTTCTTT. The chain has TRBV6-1 and TRBJ1-1, with D perhaps TRBD1 (5 bases). Germline CDR1 MNHNS, CDR2 SASEGT. V lost 7 bases and J lost 6, with 15 bases in between. The CDR3 covers 13 residues.

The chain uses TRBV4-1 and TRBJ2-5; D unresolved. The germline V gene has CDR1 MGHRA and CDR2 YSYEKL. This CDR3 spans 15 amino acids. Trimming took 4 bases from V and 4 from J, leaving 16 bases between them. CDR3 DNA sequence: TGCGCCAGCAGCCCCCGGACGGACCCGCGAGAGACCCAGTACTTC. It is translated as CASSPRTDPRETQYF.

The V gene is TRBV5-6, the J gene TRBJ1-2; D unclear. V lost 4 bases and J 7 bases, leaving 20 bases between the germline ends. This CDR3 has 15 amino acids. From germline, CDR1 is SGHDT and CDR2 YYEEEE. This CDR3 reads CASSPGEYGTAGYTF. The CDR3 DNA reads TGTGCCAGCAGCCCCGGTGAGTACGGAACAGCTGGCTACACCTTC.

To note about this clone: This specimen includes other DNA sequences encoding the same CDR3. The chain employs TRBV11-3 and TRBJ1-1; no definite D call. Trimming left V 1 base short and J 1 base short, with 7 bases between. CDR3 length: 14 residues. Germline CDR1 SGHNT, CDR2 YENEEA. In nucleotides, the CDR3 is TGTGCCAGCAGCTTAGGTGGGGAGAACACTGAAGCTTTCTTT. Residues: CASSLGGENTEAFF.

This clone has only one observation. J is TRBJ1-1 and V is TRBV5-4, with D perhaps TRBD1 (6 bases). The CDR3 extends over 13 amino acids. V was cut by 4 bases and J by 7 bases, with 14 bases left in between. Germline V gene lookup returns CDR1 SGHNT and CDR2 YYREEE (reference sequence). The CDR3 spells CASSPQGSGEAFF. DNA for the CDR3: TGTGCCAGCAGCCCTCAGGGGTCCGGTGAAGCTTTCTTT.

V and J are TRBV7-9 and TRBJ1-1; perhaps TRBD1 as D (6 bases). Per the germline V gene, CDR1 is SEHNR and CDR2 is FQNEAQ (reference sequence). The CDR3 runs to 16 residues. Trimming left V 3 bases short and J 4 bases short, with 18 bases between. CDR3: CASSLGPIGQFTEAFF. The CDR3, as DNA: TGTGCCAGCAGCTTGGGGCCGATAGGACAGTTCACTGAAGCTTTCTTT.

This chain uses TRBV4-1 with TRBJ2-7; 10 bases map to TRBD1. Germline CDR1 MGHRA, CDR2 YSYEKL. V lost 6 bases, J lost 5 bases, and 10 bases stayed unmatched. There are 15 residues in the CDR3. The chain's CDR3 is CASRGPTGTGDEQYF. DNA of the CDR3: TGCGCCAGCAGGGGTCCTACCGGGACAGGGGACGAGCAGTACTTC.

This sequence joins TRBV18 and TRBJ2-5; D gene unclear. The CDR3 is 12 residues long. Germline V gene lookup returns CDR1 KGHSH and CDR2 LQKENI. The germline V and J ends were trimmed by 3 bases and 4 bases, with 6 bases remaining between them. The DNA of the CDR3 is TGTGCCAGCTCACCCACGGGAGAGACCCAGTACTTC. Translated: CASSPTGETQYF.

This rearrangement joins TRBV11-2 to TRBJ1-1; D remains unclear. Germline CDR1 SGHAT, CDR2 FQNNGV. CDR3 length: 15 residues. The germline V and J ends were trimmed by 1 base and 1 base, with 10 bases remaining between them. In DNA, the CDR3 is TGTGCCAGCAGCTTAGTGCCAGACCAGAACACTGAAGCTTTCTTT. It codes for CASSLVPDQNTEAFF.

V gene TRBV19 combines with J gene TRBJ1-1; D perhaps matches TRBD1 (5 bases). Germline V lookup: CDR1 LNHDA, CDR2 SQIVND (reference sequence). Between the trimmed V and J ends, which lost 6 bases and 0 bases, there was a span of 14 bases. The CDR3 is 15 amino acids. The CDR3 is CASRQGYGLNTEAFF. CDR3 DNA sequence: TGTGCCAGTAGGCAGGGTTACGGTCTGAACACTGAAGCTTTCTTT.

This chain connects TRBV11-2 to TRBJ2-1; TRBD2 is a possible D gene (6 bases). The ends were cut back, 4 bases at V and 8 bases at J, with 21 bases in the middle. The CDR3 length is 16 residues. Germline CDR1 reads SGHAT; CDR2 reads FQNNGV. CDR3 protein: CASSSTLQRVVDEQFF. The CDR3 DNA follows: TGTGCCAGCAGCTCCACTCTTCAGCGGGTAGTCGATGAGCAGTTCTTC.

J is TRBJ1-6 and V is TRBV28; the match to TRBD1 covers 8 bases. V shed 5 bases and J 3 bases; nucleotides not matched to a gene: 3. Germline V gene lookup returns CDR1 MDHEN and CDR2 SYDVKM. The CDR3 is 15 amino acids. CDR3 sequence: CASSPDRVYNSPLHF. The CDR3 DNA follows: TGTGCCAGCAGTCCGGACAGGGTCTATAATTCACCCCTCCACTTT.

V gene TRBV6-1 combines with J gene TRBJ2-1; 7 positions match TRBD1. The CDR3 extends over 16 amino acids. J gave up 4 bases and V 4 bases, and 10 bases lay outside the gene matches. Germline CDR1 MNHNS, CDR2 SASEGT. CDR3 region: CASSVDVGGAYNEQFF. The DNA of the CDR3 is TGTGCCAGCAGTGTCGATGTAGGGGGCGCGTACAATGAGCAGTTCTTC.

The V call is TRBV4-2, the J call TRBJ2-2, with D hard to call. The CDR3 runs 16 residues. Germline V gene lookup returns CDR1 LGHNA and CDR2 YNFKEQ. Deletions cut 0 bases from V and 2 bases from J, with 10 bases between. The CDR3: CASSQDSGRNTGELFF. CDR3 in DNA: TGTGCCAGCAGCCAAGATTCTGGCAGAAACACCGGGGAGCTGTTTTTT.

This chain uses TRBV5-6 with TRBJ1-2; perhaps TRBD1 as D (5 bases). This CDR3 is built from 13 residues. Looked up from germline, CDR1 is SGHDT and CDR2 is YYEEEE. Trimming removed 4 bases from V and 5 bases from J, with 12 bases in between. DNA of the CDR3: TGTGCCAGCAGCCCTCAGGGAAGTTATGGCTACACCTTC. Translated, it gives CASSPQGSYGYTF.

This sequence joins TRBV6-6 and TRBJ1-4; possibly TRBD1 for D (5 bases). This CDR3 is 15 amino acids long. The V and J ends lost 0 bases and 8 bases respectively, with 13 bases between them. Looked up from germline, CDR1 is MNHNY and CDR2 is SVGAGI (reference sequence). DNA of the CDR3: TGTGCCAGCAGTTACTCGGCAGGGTGGGAAGAAAAACTGTTTTTT. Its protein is CASSYSAGWEEKLFF.

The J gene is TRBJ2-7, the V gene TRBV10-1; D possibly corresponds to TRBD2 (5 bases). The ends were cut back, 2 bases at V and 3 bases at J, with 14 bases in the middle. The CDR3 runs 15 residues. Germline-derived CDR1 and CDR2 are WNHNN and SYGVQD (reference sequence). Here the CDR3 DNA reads TGCGCCAGCAGTGAGACAGCGGAGCCATACTACGAGCAGTACTTC. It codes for CASSETAEPYYEQYF.